This T cell receptor beta chain was obtained from a study of T cell responses to AZD1222 COVID-19 vaccine. The CDR3 has 16 residues. Per germline, CDR1 WSHSY and CDR2 SAAADI. After removal of 4 bases from V and 7 bases from J, the junction contained 11 bases not matched to a gene. Assay: immunoSEQ multiplex PCR; the TCRdb copy retains only in-frame clones and omits some. The profile shows 40,000 to 55,000 clones, roughly 89% of them singletons. The chain combines TRBV10-2 with TRBJ2-1, with 9 nucleotides matching TRBD2. The sequence was collected from an adult who received the AZD1222 COVID-19 vaccine. Specimen: peripheral blood, collected 28 days after the second AZD1222 dose. The CDR3 bases are TGCGCCAGCAGTGGCGTCGGCGGGAGGGCCGAAAATGAGCAGTTCTTC. Its protein product is CASSGVGGRAENEQFF.